This T cell receptor (beta chain) was recorded in a study of blood T cell repertoires in COVID-19. The wider study: T cells, B-cell-depleted T cells, or PBMCs provided the cDNA or gDNA that served as material.

In the authors' workflow: Amplification of reference gene primers was used by the study to estimate nucleated cell counts. Libraries were prepared by immunoSEQ multiplex PCR; TCRdb keeps only in-frame clonotypes and omits some of them. V and J calls plus clone size are reproduced from that table; the DNA served to infer D and trimming. The table has roughly 440,000 clones, approximately 89% seen once. The CDR3 sequence is 16 residues long. V was shortened by 5 bases and J by 3 bases, with 20 bases between the two germline ends. In germline, CDR1 is MGHRA, CDR2 YSYEKL. Seattle patients were enrolled during active infection and followed longitudinally.

Input material: peripheral blood. This clonotype was sampled from a woman in her forties or fifties with COVID-19, enrolled during active disease. The chain uses TRBV4-1 and TRBJ2-7; a possible D gene is TRBD1 (7 bases). CDR3 sequence reads: CASSINTGAGGYEQYF. The DNA for the CDR3 is TGCGCCAGCAGCATTAATACAGGGGCCGGGGGCTACGAGCAGTACTTC.